This T cell receptor (delta chain) stems from a study of human gamma delta and Vdelta1 T cells (dated by TCRdb to 2017 to 2018). Describing the broader study: Delta One T cells, Vd1+ gamma-delta T cells, were investigated in the study as cytotoxic effectors against acute myeloid leukemia.

Library construction relied on PCR. Sequencing used an Illumina MiSeq. Via CATT, TCRdb reprocessed the public reads, and rows with identical DNA were then joined. The sample profile shows more than 5,000 delta-chain clones; 40% to 50% of them were found once. The ten largest clones add up to about 9.4% of the sample. From a lookup of the germline V gene, CDR1 and CDR2 are TSWWSYY and QGS. Trimming accounts for 6 bases at V and 9 bases at J, while the number of junction bases matched to no gene is 24. Taken from cysteine to phenylalanine, the CDR3 has 18 residues. Of all the DNA, just the CDR3 is kept, 54 bases in frame from base 1. In the case of this clone: Its antigen target is currently unknown. Base qualities are not at hand, and no much larger clone is one base apart.

Study-level results and caveats: Polyclonality and broad cytotoxic targeting of acute myeloid leukemia were reported for Delta One T cells.

The specimen sequenced was Vdelta1 gamma-delta T cells from blood grown in culture (DOT cells). Sample cell subset or site, as interpreted from the label and publication: Delta One T cells, in vitro expanded/differentiated Vd1+ gamma-delta T cells. The chain was built from TRDV1 and TRDJ1; a stretch of 8 junction bases matches TRDD3. The TCR comes from a human donor in good health. The CDR3 in this case is CALGVRRTPHGGCFELIF. The DNA sequence is as follows: TGTGCTCTTGGAGTACGTAGGACGCCGCATGGGGGATGTTTTGAACTCATCTTT.